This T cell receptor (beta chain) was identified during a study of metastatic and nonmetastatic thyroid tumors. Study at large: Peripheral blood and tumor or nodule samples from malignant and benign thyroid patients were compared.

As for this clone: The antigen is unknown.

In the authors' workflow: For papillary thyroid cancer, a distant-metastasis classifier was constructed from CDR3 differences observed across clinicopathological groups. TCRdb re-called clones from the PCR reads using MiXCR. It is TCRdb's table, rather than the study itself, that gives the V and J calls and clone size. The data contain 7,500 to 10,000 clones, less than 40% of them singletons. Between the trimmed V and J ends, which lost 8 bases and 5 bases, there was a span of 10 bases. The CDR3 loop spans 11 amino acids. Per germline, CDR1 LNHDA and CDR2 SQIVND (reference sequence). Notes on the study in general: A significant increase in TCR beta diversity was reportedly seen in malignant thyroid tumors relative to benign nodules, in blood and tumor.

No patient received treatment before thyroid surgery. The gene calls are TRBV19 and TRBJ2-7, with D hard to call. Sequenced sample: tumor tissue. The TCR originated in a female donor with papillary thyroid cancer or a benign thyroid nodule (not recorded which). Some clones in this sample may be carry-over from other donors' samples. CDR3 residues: CASWVADEQYF. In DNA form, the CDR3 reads TGTGCCAGTTGGGTGGCGGACGAGCAGTACTTC.